The following is a TCR beta chain sequence with its context. Its antigen is still unknown. The observed sequence ends 3 residues before the CDR3 terminus, with the missing tail filled in from the germline J gene. Trimming took 5 bases from V and 4 from J, leaving 12 bases between them. Germline CDR1 reads LNHDA; CDR2 reads SQIVND (reference sequence). CDR3 length: 13 residues. TCRdb's copy holds only in-frame clones and misses some; the assay was immunoSEQ multiplex PCR. The table for this sample gives under 35,000 clones. The entry originates in a study of Tregs in tolerant kidney transplant recipients. Study findings and constraints: Validation in larger populations is needed because few patients were studied.

The source was CD8+ T cells from blood, collected before the transplant. The chain has TRBV19 and TRBJ2-7; a weak D match, TRBD1 (6 bases). The TCR sequence derives from a human donor who received a combined kidney and bone marrow transplant. CDR3 bases read: TGTGCCAGTAGTCCCAGGGGTCGGTACGAG. It codes for CASSPRGRYE. The CDR3 in full is CASSPRGRYEQYF.